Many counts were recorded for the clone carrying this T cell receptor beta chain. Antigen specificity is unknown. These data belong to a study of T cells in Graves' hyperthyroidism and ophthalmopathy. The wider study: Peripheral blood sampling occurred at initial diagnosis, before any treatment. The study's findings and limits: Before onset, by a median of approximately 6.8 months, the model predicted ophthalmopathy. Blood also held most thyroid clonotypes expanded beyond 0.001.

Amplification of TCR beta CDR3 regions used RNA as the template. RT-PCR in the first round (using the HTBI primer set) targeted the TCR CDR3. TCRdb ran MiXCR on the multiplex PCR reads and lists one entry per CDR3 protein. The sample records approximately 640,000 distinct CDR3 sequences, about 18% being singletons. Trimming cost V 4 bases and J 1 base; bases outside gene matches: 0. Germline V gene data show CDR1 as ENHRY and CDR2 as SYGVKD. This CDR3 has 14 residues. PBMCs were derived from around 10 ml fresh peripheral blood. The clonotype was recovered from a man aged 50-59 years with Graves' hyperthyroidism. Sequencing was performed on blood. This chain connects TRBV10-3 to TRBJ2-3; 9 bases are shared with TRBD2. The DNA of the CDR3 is TGTGCCATCAGTGCTAGCGGGGGCACAGATACGCAGTATTTT. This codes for CAISASGGTDTQYF.